This T cell receptor beta chain was documented in a study of beta chain features in type 1 diabetes. General study points: The influence of HLA type on TCRB rearrangement stayed undetermined. TCRB CDR3s from Type 1 diabetes patients were moderately but significantly shorter in all four CD4+ subsets.

A remark on this clone: Its antigen is unknown.

Sequenced material consisted of expressed TCRB transcripts (all of the isolated RNA was reverse transcribed). The data were produced by immunoSEQ multiplex PCR, yet TCRdb's version contains in-frame clones alone and is incomplete. The sample has 240,000 or so clones; 14% are singletons. The ends lost 8 bases at V and 1 base at J; junction bases unmatched: 5. CDR3 length equals 14 residues. Germline V gene data show CDR1 as LNHDA and CDR2 as SQIVND (reference sequence). The clonotype comes from a man between 25 and 39 years old with type 1 diabetes. The sample was naive CD4+ T cells from blood. The chain joins TRBV19 to TRBJ2-7; TRBD1 agrees at 10 bases. DNA for the CDR3: TGTGCCAGTCGCCGGGACAGGGGATCCTACGAGCAGTACTTC. Translating gives CASRRDRGSYEQYF.